This entry features one T cell receptor (beta chain) sequence. Its antigen is not known. V lost 5 bases and J lost 8; bases outside the gene matches: 6. This CDR3 is 14 amino acids long. Germline-derived CDR1 and CDR2 are SNHLY and FYNNEI. These data originate in a study of cytomegalovirus exposure and HLA in healthy donors. About the research overall: Later analysis reported that the roughly 120 validation repertoires shared the platform of the 650 to 700 first-cohort repertoires.

Study-wide results and caveats: There were around 160 TCR beta chains listed as cytomegalovirus-associated. Whilst most TCR sequences proved rare, a subset of public TCRs occurred across many donors. In the roughly 120 validation repertoires, a later analysis found that first-cohort TCR clusters tended to co-occur.

Libraries were prepared by immunoSEQ multiplex PCR; TCRdb keeps only in-frame clonotypes and omits some of them. The sample shows under 200,000 clones, under 90% of them seen only once. This chain connects TRBV2 to TRBJ2-2; 9 positions agree with TRBD1. The sample was PBMCs. The receptor's source is a woman between 18 and 29 years old in good health and CMV-seropositive. DNA for the CDR3: TGTGCCAGCAGTTGGACAGGGGTGATGGGGGAGCTGTTTTTT. This codes for CASSWTGVMGELFF.